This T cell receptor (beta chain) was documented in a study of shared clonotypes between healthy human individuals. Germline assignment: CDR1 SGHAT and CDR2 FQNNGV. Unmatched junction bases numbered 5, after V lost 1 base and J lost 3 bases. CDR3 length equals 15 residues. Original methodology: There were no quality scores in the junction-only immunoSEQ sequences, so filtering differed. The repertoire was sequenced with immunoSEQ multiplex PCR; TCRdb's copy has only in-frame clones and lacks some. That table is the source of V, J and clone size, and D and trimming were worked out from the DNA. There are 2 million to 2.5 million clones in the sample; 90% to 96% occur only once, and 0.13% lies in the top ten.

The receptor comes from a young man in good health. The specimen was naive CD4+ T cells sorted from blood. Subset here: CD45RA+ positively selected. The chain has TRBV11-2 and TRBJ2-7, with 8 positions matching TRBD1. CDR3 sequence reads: CASSLVGTGLYEQYF. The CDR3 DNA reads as TGTGCCAGCAGCTTAGTTGGGACAGGACTCTACGAGCAGTACTTC.